Listed below are T cell receptor beta chains from one sample, sequenced in a study of Graves' ophthalmopathy and Graves' hyperthyroidism. TCRdb passed the multiplex PCR reads through MiXCR, listing each CDR3 protein once. In the table there are 200,000 to 250,000 distinct CDR3 sequences, around a fifth of which are singletons. The sample was peripheral blood. The receptors were sampled from a woman aged 50 to 60 with Graves' ophthalmopathy. Each CDR3 is given with its conserved first and last residue. The D gene is left open where the match is weak. The size entry is marked missing in some rows and otherwise reads once, few, many or a size class.

>TRBV27|TRBJ2-7|many|TRBD2
CASGTSGRKGYEQYF
TGTGCCAGCGGGACTAGCGGGAGAAAGGGTTACGAGCAGTACTTC
>TRBV6-5|TRBJ2-5|-|TRBD1
CASSSQGAETQYF
TGTGCCAGCAGTTCACAGGGGGCGGAGACCCAGTACTTC
>TRBV20-1|TRBJ1-5|few|TRBD1
CSASGRQGVNQPQHF
TGCAGTGCTAGCGGTAGACAGGGGGTAAATCAGCCCCAGCATTTT
>TRBV18|TRBJ1-1|-|-
CASSPAGVDTEAFF
TGTGCCAGCTCACCGGCAGGGGTGGACACTGAAGCTTTCTTT
>TRBV2|TRBJ2-7|many|TRBD1
CASQTGGYEQYF
TGTGCCAGCCAGACAGGGGGCTACGAGCAGTACTTC
>TRBV14|TRBJ2-2|many|TRBD1
CASSRQGPTFTGELFF
TGTGCCAGCAGCCGACAGGGTCCGACCTTCACCGGGGAGCTGTTTTTT
>TRBV30|TRBJ1-2|few|-
CAWSVGDGYTF
TGTGCCTGGAGTGTGGGGGACGGCTACACCTTC
>TRBV6-2/TRBV6-3|TRBJ1-2|many|-
CASRIGINYGYTF
TGTGCCAGCAGGATAGGAATTAACTATGGCTACACCTTC
>TRBV4-1|TRBJ1-3|few|TRBD1
CASSRDPTGQGRGNTIYF
TGCGCCAGCAGCCGGGATCCCACGGGACAGGGTAGAGGAAACACCATATATTTT
>TRBV7-9|TRBJ1-1|few|TRBD1
CASSFLARGSTEAFF
TGTGCCAGCAGCTTTCTCGCCAGGGGGAGCACTGAAGCTTTCTTT
>TRBV7-2|TRBJ2-4|many|TRBD1
CASSAASTGAKNIQYF
TGTGCCAGCAGCGCAGCGTCGACAGGGGCCAAAAACATTCAGTACTTC
>TRBV29-1|TRBJ1-2|many|-
CSTSIPGYGYTF
TGCAGCACCTCCATTCCCGGGTATGGCTACACCTTC
>TRBV11-3|TRBJ1-1|many|-
CASSLTDTEAFF
TGTGCCAGCAGCTTAACGGACACTGAAGCTTTCTTT
>TRBV12-3/TRBV12-4|TRBJ2-2|many|-
CASTPPSLFTGELFF
TGTGCCAGCACTCCCCCCAGCCTTTTCACCGGGGAGCTGTTTTTT
>TRBV19|TRBJ1-6|few|-
CASSIGGQDSPLHF
TGTGCCAGTAGTATTGGAGGGCAAGATTCACCCCTCCACTTT
>TRBV20-1|TRBJ2-1|many|-
CSARGRQASSSNEQFF
TGCAGTGCTAGAGGGCGGCAGGCATCGAGTAGCAATGAGCAGTTCTTC
>TRBV4-2|TRBJ1-1|-|-
CASSQGQGRNTEAFF
TGTGCCAGCAGCCAGGGGCAGGGGCGGAACACTGAAGCTTTCTTT
>TRBV6-1|TRBJ1-5|once|-
CASSEGGGGSNQPQHF
TGTGCCAGCAGTGAAGGCGGGGGGGGAAGCAATCAGCCCCAGCATTTT
>TRBV28|TRBJ2-5|many|TRBD2
CASSAGVAGPQETQYF
TGTGCCAGCAGTGCGGGAGTAGCGGGGCCTCAAGAGACCCAGTACTTC
>TRBV28|TRBJ1-2|many|TRBD1
CASSLLGTGSYGYTF
TGTGCCAGCAGCCTTCTGGGGACAGGGAGCTATGGCTACACCTTC
>TRBV19|TRBJ2-5|many|-
CASSISDSPEETQYF
TGTGCCAGTAGTATCAGTGACTCACCCGAAGAGACCCAGTACTTC
>TRBV15|TRBJ2-7|many|-
CATSRDPSSYEQYF
TGTGCCACCAGCAGAGATCCGAGCTCCTACGAGCAGTACTTC
>TRBV10-1|TRBJ2-5|many|-
CASSEPGKQETQYF
TGCGCCAGCAGTGAGCCGGGGAAGCAAGAGACCCAGTACTTC
>TRBV11-2|TRBJ1-5|many|-
CASSLVGGAGRQPQHF
TGTGCCAGCAGCTTAGTAGGGGGGGCCGGGCGTCAGCCCCAGCATTTT
>TRBV12-3/TRBV12-4|TRBJ1-2|many|TRBD1
CASSPGQGRHGYTF
TGTGCCAGCAGTCCTGGACAGGGCCGCCACGGCTACACCTTC
>TRBV18|TRBJ2-7|-|-
CASSPSFASYEQYF
TGTGCCAGCTCACCAAGTTTCGCTAGCTACGAGCAGTACTTC
>TRBV28|TRBJ2-7|many|TRBD2
CASRGRLAYYEQYF
TGTGCCAGCAGAGGAAGACTAGCGTATTATGAGCAGTACTTC
>TRBV2|TRBJ1-5|-|-
CASSDSAGLLGQPQHF
TGTGCCAGCAGTGATTCGGCAGGATTACTTGGTCAGCCCCAGCATTTT
>TRBV5-1|TRBJ2-2|many|-
CASSLVGEPGTGELFF
TGCGCCAGCAGCTTGGTAGGGGAGCCGGGCACCGGGGAGCTGTTTTTT
>TRBV20-1|TRBJ2-7|many|TRBD1
CSARDAGQGPGLQYF
TGCAGTGCTAGAGATGCGGGACAGGGACCCGGTCTGCAGTACTTC
>TRBV2|TRBJ2-5|many|TRBD1
CASRTGTEETQYF
TGTGCCAGCAGAACCGGGACAGAAGAGACCCAGTACTTC
>TRBV29-1|TRBJ2-5|-|-
CSVEGLGWESGLEETQYF
TGCAGCGTTGAGGGGCTTGGGTGGGAGTCGGGATTGGAAGAGACCCAGTACTTC
>TRBV28|TRBJ1-2|-|-
CASSLEDLGGYTF
TGTGCCAGCAGTTTGGAGGATCTTGGGGGCTACACCTTC
>TRBV7-3|TRBJ1-1|many|-
CASSPNADLTEAFF
TGTGCCAGCAGCCCTAATGCAGATCTCACTGAAGCTTTCTTT
>TRBV11-2|TRBJ1-1|many|-
CASSYSLMNTEAFF
TGTGCCAGCAGCTATAGTCTGATGAACACTGAAGCTTTCTTT
>TRBV7-2|TRBJ1-1|many|-
CASSLGIGMNTEAFF
TGTGCCAGCAGCTTAGGTATAGGGATGAACACTGAAGCTTTCTTT
>TRBV3-1|TRBJ2-5|few|TRBD2
CASSPTSGIGETQYF
TGTGCCAGCAGCCCGACTAGCGGGATTGGGGAGACCCAGTACTTC
>TRBV28|TRBJ2-5|-|-
CASSLTGNQETQYF
TGTGCCAGCAGCTTAACAGGGAACCAAGAGACCCAGTACTTC
>TRBV6-1|TRBJ2-7|-|-
CASRPGPDYEQYF
TGTGCCAGCAGACCGGGACCTGACTACGAGCAGTACTTC
>TRBV27|TRBJ2-7|many|TRBD1
CASSSPDRGRHEQYF
TGTGCCAGCAGTTCCCCGGACAGGGGGCGCCACGAGCAGTACTTC
>TRBV28|TRBJ2-4|-|-
CASTEGGQNIQYF
TGTGCCAGCACCGAAGGGGGGCAAAACATTCAGTACTTC
>TRBV2|TRBJ2-7|many|TRBD1
CASSFDREPYF
TGTGCCAGCAGTTTCGACAGGGAACCGTACTTC
>TRBV11-1|TRBJ1-1|many|-
CASSLVPTTTMNTEAFF
TGTGCCAGCAGCTTAGTGCCGACAACTACCATGAACACTGAAGCTTTCTTT
>TRBV20-1|TRBJ2-1|many|-
CSARTRGDFYNEQFF
TGCAGTGCTAGAACCAGGGGCGACTTCTACAATGAGCAGTTCTTC
>TRBV7-9|TRBJ1-1|-|-
CASTEVWNTEAFF
TGTGCCAGCACAGAAGTCTGGAACACTGAAGCTTTCTTT
>TRBV9|TRBJ2-7|many|-
CASSSDGPVAEQYF
TGTGCCAGCAGTTCCGACGGACCCGTCGCCGAGCAGTACTTC
>TRBV15|TRBJ1-5|-|TRBD1
CATSWDRDQPQHF
TGTGCCACCAGCTGGGACAGGGATCAGCCCCAGCATTTT